Shown below are 22 T cell receptor beta chains from a single sample sequenced in a study of early stage breast cancer tumors. The method was immunoSEQ multiplex PCR; TCRdb's version includes in-frame clones alone and lacks a portion of them. The sample lists some 10,000 clones, 70% to 80% occurring once. The source material was breast tumor tissue. The source of these receptors is a person aged 35-55 years with breast cancer.

The gene calls are TRBV13 and TRBJ2-3; no reliable D call. Trimming took off 2 bases at V and 2 bases at J, with 11 bases between the two ends. Germline-derived CDR1 and CDR2 are PRHDT and FYEKMQ (reference sequence). This CDR3 is built from 15 residues. The CDR3 DNA reads TGTGCCAGCAGCTTATCCTCCCAATACACAGATACGCAGTATTTT. Encoded protein: CASSLSSQYTDTQYF.

V usage is TRBV19 and J usage is TRBJ1-3; D ambiguous. Trimming left V 5 bases short and J 2 bases short, with 7 bases between. There are 13 residues in the CDR3. CDR1 is LNHDA and CDR2 is SQIVND in the germline V gene (reference sequence). This CDR3 is CASSVAPGNTIYF. The CDR3 bases are TGTGCCAGTAGTGTAGCTCCTGGAAACACCATATATTTT.

The rearrangement links TRBV11-1 to TRBJ2-3; no clear D gene. The CDR3 runs 14 residues. Germline V gene sequence: CDR1 SGHAT, CDR2 FQDESV (reference sequence). V was pared by 2 bases and J by 5 bases, with 11 bases between. Written as DNA, the CDR3 is TGTGCCAGCAGCTTAAACTTGCTCCAAGATACGCAGTATTTT. Amino acid sequence: CASSLNLLQDTQYF.

The count of this clone is one. The DNA of the CDR3 is TGTGCCAGCAGGACAGGGGTGATCGAGACCCAGTACTTC. Encoded protein: CASRTGVIETQYF. The chain is built from TRBV2 and TRBJ2-5, with 8 bases that match TRBD1. This CDR3 comprises 13 residues. Germline V gene sequence: CDR1 SNHLY, CDR2 FYNNEI. The V gene end was trimmed by 6 bases and the J gene end by 5 bases; junction bases not matched to a gene: 5.

The V and J genes are TRBV7-3 and TRBJ2-1, with 12 bases matching TRBD2. The CDR3 totals 16 residues. Germline assignment: CDR1 SGHTA and CDR2 FQGTGA. The V segment lost 2 bases and the J segment 6 bases; nucleotides outside the gene matches: 5. The DNA of the CDR3 is TGTGCCAGCAGCTTAGCGGCGGGACTAGCGGGCAATGAGCAGTTCTTC. It yields the protein CASSLAAGLAGNEQFF.

The rearrangement links TRBV7-9 to TRBJ2-7; D is perhaps TRBD1 (5 bases). Trimming stripped 5 bases from V and 4 bases from J, with 18 bases between. CDR3 length: 15 residues. From germline, CDR1 is SEHNR and CDR2 FQNEAQ (reference sequence). The CDR3 DNA reads TGTGCCAGCAGCCCCTCCCAGGGAAGGTCTTACGAGCAGTACTTC. Encoded protein: CASSPSQGRSYEQYF.

The V gene is TRBV18, the J gene TRBJ2-1; D call uncertain. The CDR3 is 11 residues long. V lost 5 bases and J 5 bases, leaving 4 bases between the germline ends. Germline assignment: CDR1 KGHSH and CDR2 LQKENI. The chain's CDR3 is CASSDDNEQFF. The CDR3 DNA follows: TGTGCCAGCTCAGATGACAATGAGCAGTTCTTC.

This chain uses TRBV19 with TRBJ1-5; no reliable D call. CDR3 length: 15 amino acids. Germline V gene sequence: CDR1 LNHDA, CDR2 SQIVND (reference sequence). Trimming took 9 bases from V and 4 from J, leaving 19 bases between them. The CDR3 nucleotides read TGTGCCAGCCGCGACCAGCTTTTTACAAATCAGCCCCAGCATTTT. The encoded protein is CASRDQLFTNQPQHF.

The genes are TRBV5-6 and TRBJ2-3; no firm D call. The CDR3 extends over 16 amino acids. V lost 1 base and J lost 2, with 14 bases in between. The germline gives CDR1 SGHDT, CDR2 YYEEEE. CDR3 residues: CASSLFVSPATDTQYF. DNA of the CDR3: TGTGCCAGCAGCTTGTTTGTCTCTCCGGCCACAGATACGCAGTATTTT.

The chain links TRBV5-4 to TRBJ2-3; D might be TRBD2 (5 bases). The CDR3 extends over 16 amino acids. V lost 1 base, J lost 0 bases, and 12 bases lay in between. Looked up from germline, CDR1 is SGHNT and CDR2 is YYREEE (reference sequence). The CDR3 DNA is TGTGCCAGCAGCTTGCCGGGAAGCATAAGCACAGATACGCAGTATTTT. Its protein is CASSLPGSISTDTQYF.

The chain recombines TRBV5-1 with TRBJ2-7; 9 nucleotides align to TRBD1. Germline V lookup: CDR1 SGHRS, CDR2 YFSETQ. J gave up 7 bases and V 3 bases, and 11 bases lay outside the gene matches. The CDR3 sequence is 15 residues long. The CDR3 is CASSSAGDRVGEQYF. CDR3 bases: TGCGCCAGCAGCTCGGCCGGGGACAGGGTGGGGGAGCAGTACTTC.

This clone occurred a few times. The rearrangement links TRBV11-2 to TRBJ2-7; TRBD1 or TRBD2 may be the D gene (5 bases each). The germline CDR1 and CDR2 sequences are SGHAT and FQNNGV. CDR3 length: 15 amino acids. The ends were cut back, 5 bases at V and 5 bases at J, with 19 bases in the middle. DNA of the CDR3: TGTGCCAGCAGCCTCGATGGGGCGGGCTGGAACGAGCAGTACTTC. The encoded protein is CASSLDGAGWNEQYF.

The chain links TRBV6-1 to TRBJ2-7, with D perhaps TRBD2 (10 bases). The CDR3 runs to 15 residues. The V and J ends lost 1 base and 7 bases respectively, with 17 bases between them. Germline V gene data show CDR1 as MNHNS and CDR2 as SASEGT. The CDR3 DNA reads TGTGCCAGCAGTGAAGTAACTAGCGGGACAGGGGAGCAGTACTTC. Protein sequence: CASSEVTSGTGEQYF.

This rearrangement joins TRBV2 to TRBJ2-4; perhaps TRBD2 as D (7 bases). The germline gives CDR1 SNHLY, CDR2 FYNNEI. Trimming took off 8 bases at V and 2 bases at J, with 16 bases between the two ends. The CDR3 runs to 15 residues. The CDR3 nucleotides read TGTGCCAGCCAGGGGTGGCGGGAGACCAAAAACATTCAGTACTTC. Amino acids: CASQGWRETKNIQYF.

The chain couples TRBV5-4 to TRBJ2-7; perhaps D is TRBD1 or TRBD2 (5 bases each). V was shortened by 1 base and J by 5 bases, with 13 bases between the two germline ends. CDR3 length equals 14 residues. Germline-derived CDR1 and CDR2 are SGHNT and YYREEE (reference sequence). CDR3 sequence (DNA): TGTGCCAGCAGCTTGTATGACCGGGGCCACGAGCAGTACTTC. Amino acid sequence: CASSLYDRGHEQYF.

V usage is TRBV5-1 and J usage is TRBJ2-3, with TRBD1 matching over 7 bases. The CDR3 is made up of 15 amino acids. The ends lost 4 bases at V and 3 bases at J; junction bases unmatched: 8. Looked up from germline, CDR1 is SGHRS and CDR2 is YFSETQ. CDR3 residues: CASSTPGGMTDTQYF. CDR3 DNA sequence: TGCGCCAGCAGCACACCAGGGGGTATGACAGATACGCAGTATTTT.

This chain joins TRBV6-5 and TRBJ1-2, with unresolved D. Germline V gene lookup returns CDR1 MNHEY and CDR2 SVGAGI. The V end lost 0 bases, the J end lost 2 bases, and 10 bases lay between the germline ends. The CDR3 extends over 15 amino acids. Written as DNA, the CDR3 is TGTGCCAGCAGTTACTCGATGTCCGGAAACTATGGCTACACCTTC. It yields the protein CASSYSMSGNYGYTF.

The chain joins TRBV6-5 to TRBJ2-7, with 9 bases identical to TRBD1. The CDR3 runs to 14 residues. The germline CDR1 and CDR2 sequences are MNHEY and SVGAGI. V shed 3 bases, J shed 6 bases, and the junction held 6 bases outside the gene matches. CDR3 residues: CASSYSDRGSEQYF. In DNA, the CDR3 is TGTGCCAGCAGTTATTCCGACAGGGGGAGCGAGCAGTACTTC.

The chain employs TRBV7-6 and TRBJ2-1; 7 nucleotides align to TRBD1. Trimming cost V 5 bases and J 3 bases; bases outside gene matches: 7. This CDR3 is built from 15 residues. Germline V gives CDR1 SGHVS, CDR2 FNYEAQ. This CDR3 reads CASSPRDSFYNEQFF. The DNA of the CDR3 is TGTGCCAGCAGCCCCAGGGACAGCTTCTACAATGAGCAGTTCTTC.

The count of this clone is one. The CDR3 is CASSPQVPNTEAFF. CDR3 in DNA: TGTGCCAGCAGCCCACAGGTACCGAACACTGAAGCTTTCTTT. V gene TRBV7-2 combines with J gene TRBJ1-1, with D possibly matching TRBD1 (5 bases). CDR1 and CDR2 from the germline V gene are SGHTA and FQGNSA. V shed 5 bases and J shed 1 base, with 11 bases lying between them. The CDR3 runs 14 residues.

The chain links TRBV5-1 to TRBJ2-3; a possible D gene is TRBD1 (6 bases). V gave up 4 bases and J gave up 3 bases, with 12 bases separating them. The length of the CDR3 is 14 residues. Germline V lookup: CDR1 SGHRS, CDR2 YFSETQ. CDR3 bases: TGCGCCAGCAGCCAAGGACAGATGACAGATACGCAGTATTTT. Encoded protein: CASSQGQMTDTQYF.

The genes are TRBV27 and TRBJ2-3; D perhaps matches TRBD1 (6 bases). The CDR3 extends over 16 amino acids. Per the germline V gene, CDR1 is MNHEY and CDR2 is SMNVEV (reference sequence). Trimming shortened V by 8 bases and J by 4 bases, and 22 bases separated the two germline ends. The CDR3 spells CASAWTGTWGPDTQYF. The CDR3 bases are TGTGCCAGCGCCTGGACCGGGACCTGGGGGCCAGATACGCAGTATTTT.